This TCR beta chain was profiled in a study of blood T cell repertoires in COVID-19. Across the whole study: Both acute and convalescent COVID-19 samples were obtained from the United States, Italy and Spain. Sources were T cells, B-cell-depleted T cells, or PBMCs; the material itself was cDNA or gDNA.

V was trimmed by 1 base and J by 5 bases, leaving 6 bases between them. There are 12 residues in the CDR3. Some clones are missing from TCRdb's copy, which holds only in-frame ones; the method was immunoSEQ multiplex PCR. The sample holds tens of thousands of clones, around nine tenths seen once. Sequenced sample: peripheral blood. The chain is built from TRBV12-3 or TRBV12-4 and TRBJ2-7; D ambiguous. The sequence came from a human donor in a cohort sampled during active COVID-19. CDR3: CASSLGADEQYV. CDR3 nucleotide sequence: TGTGCCAGCAGTTTAGGTGCGGACGAGCAGTACGTC.